Listed here is a single T cell receptor (beta chain). Its antigen is still unknown. This sample stems from a study of circulating tumor DNA in untreated peripheral T-cell lymphoma. Produced via immunoSEQ multiplex PCR; TCRdb's table is partial and in-frame only. This table has fewer than 8,000 clones, about 75% appearing once. The study's findings and limits: Tumor-specific clonotypes: identified in 70% to 80% of patients, roughly 90% of baseline tissues.

Tumor tissue was collected at baseline, before treatment began. Per germline, CDR1 MNHGY and CDR2 SAAAGT. Trimming at V came to 5 bases and at J to 4 bases, leaving 8 bases not matched to a gene. The CDR3 is 15 residues long. Input material: tumor tissue. This chain connects TRBV6-8 to TRBJ2-5; 9 nucleotides line up with TRBD2. The TCR sequence derives from a human donor with peripheral T-cell lymphoma. For the CDR3, the DNA is TGTGCCAGCAGTCTGGTAGCGGGAGAAGGAGAGACCCAGTACTTC. Protein: CASSLVAGEGETQYF.